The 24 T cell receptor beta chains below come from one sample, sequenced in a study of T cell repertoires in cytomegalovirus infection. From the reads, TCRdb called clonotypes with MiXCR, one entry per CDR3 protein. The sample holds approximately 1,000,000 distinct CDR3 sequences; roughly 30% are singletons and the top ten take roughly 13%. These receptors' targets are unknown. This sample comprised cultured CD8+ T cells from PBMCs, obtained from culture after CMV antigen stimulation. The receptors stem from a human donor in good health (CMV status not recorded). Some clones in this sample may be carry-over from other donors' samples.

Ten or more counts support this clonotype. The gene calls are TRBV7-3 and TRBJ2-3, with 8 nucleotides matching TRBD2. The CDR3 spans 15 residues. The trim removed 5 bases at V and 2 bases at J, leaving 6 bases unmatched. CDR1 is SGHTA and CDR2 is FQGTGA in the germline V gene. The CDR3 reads CASSLIAGPTDTQYF. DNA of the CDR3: TGTGCCAGCAGCCTAATAGCGGGGCCCACAGATACGCAGTATTTT.

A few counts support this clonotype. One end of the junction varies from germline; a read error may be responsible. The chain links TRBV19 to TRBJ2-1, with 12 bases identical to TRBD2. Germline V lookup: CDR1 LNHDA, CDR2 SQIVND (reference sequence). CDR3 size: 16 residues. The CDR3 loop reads CASSMTSGGLYNEQFF. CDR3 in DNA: TGCGCCAGCAGCATGACTAGCGGGGGCCTCTACAATGAGCAGTTCTTC. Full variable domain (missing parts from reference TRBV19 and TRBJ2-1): DGGITQSPKYLFRKEGQNVTLSCEQNLNHDAMYWYRQDPGQGLRLIYYSQIVNDFQKGDIAEGYSVSREKKESFPLTVTSAQKNPTAFYLCASSMTSGGLYNEQFFGPGTRLTVL.

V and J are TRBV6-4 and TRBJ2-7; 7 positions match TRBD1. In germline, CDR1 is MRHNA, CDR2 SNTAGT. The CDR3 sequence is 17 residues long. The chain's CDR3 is CVSSDPSKDRPQNEQYV. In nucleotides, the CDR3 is TGTGTCAGCAGTGACCCCTCAAAGGACAGGCCCCAGAACGAGCAGTACGTC.

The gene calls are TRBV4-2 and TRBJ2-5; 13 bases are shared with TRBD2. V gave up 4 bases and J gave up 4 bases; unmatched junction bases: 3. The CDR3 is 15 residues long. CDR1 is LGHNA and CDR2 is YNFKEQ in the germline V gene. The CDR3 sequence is CASSRLAGGLETQYF. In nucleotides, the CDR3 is TGTGCCAGCAGCCGACTAGCGGGGGGTTTAGAGACCCAGTACTTC.

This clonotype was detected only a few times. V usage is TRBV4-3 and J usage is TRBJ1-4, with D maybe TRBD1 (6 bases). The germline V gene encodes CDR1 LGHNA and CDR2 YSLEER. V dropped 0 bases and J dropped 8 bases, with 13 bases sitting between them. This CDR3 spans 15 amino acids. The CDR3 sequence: CASSQEWSGVEKLFF. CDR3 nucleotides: TGCGCCAGCAGCCAAGAATGGTCAGGGGTAGAAAAACTGTTTTTT.

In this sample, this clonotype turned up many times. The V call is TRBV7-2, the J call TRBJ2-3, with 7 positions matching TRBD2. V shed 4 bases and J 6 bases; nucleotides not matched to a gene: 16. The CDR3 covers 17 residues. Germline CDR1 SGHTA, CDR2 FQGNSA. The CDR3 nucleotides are TGTGCCAGCAGCTCGCCCGGGGAGCGGGGATCCAGGGATACGCAGTATTTT. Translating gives CASSSPGERGSRDTQYF.

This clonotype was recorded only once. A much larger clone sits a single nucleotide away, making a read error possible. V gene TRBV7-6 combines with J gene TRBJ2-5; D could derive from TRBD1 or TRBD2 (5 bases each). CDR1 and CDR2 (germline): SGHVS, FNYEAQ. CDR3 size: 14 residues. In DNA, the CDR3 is TGTGTCAGCAGCTCTACTGGGACCAGGGAGACCCAGTACTTC. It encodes CVSSSTGTRETQYF.

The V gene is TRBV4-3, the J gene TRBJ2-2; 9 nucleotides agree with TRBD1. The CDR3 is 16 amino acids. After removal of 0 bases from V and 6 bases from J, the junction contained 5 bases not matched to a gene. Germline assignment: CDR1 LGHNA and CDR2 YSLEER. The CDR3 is CASSQDGGTGSGELFF. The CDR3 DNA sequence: TGCGCCAGCAGCCAAGATGGCGGGACAGGGTCCGGGGAGCTGTTTTTT.

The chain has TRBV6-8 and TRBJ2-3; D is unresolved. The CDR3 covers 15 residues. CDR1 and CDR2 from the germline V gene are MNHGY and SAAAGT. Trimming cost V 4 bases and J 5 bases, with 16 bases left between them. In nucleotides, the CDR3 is TGTGCCAGCAGTTCCGTAGCTGGGTTTCTAGATACGCAGTATTTT. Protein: CASSSVAGFLDTQYF.

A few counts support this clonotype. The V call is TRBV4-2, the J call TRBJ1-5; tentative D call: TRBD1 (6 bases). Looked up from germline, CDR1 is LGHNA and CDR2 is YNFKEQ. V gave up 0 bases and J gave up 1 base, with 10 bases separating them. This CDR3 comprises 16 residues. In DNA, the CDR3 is TGTGCCAGCAGCCAAGAACAGGGCTCCAGCAATCAGCCCCAGCATTTT. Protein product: CASSQEQGSSNQPQHF.

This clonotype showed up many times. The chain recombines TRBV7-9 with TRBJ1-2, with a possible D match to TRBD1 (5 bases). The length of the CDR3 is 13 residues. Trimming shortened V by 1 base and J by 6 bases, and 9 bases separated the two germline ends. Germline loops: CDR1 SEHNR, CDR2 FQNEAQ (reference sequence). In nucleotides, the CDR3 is TGTGCCAGCAGCTTAGGGGGGACGGATGGCTACACCTTC. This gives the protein CASSLGGTDGYTF.

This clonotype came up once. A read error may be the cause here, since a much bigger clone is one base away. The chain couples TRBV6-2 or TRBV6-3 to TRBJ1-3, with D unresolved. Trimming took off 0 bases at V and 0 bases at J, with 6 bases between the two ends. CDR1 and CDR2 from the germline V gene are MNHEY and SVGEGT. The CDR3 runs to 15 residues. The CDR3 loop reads CASSYSKPSGNTIYF. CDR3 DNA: TGTGCCAGCAGTTACTCGAAACCCTCTGGAAACACCATATATTTT.

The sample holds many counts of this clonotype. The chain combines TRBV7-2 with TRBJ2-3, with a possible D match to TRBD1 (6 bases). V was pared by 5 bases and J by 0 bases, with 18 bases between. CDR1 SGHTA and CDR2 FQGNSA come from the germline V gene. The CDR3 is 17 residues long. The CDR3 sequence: CASSRYPTGSSTDTQYF. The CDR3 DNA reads TGTGCCAGCAGCCGATACCCTACAGGGAGCAGCACAGATACGCAGTATTTT.

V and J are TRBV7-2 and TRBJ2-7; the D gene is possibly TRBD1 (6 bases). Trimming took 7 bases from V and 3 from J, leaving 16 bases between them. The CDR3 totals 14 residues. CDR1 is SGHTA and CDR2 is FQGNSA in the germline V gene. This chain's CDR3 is CASTPARGYYEQYF. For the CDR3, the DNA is TGTGCCAGCACCCCTGCTAGGGGGTACTACGAGCAGTACTTC.

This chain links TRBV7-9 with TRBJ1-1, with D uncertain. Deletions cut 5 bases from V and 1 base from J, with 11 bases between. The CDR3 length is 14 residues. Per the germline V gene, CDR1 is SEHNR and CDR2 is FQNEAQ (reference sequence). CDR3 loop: CASSPVRWNTEAFF. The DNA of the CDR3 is TGTGCCAGCAGCCCCGTTCGGTGGAACACTGAAGCTTTCTTT.

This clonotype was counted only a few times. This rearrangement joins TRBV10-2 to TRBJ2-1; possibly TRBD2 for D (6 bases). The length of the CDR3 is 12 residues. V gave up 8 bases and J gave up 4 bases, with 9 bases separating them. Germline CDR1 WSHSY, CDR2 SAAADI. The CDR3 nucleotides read TGCGCCAGCTGGGAGGAATACAATGAGCAGTTCTTC. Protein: CASWEEYNEQFF.

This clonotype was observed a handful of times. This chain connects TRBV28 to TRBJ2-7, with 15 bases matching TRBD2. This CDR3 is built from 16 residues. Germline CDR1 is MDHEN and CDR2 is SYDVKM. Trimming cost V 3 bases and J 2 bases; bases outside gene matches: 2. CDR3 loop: CASSFGLAGGAYEQYV. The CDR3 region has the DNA TGTGCCAGCAGTTTCGGACTAGCGGGGGGGGCCTACGAGCAGTACGTC.

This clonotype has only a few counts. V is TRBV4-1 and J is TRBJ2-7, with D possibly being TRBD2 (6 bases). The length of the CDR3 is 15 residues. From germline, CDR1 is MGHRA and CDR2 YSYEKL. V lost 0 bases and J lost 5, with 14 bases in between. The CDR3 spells CASSQDLGRGNEQYF. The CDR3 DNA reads TGCGCCAGCAGCCAAGATCTCGGGCGGGGCAACGAGCAGTACTTC.

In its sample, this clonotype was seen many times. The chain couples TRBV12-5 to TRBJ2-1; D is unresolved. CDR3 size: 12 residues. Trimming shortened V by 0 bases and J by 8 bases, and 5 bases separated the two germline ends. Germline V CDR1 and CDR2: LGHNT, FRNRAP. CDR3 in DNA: TGTGCTAGTGGTTTGGTCTTCCATGAGCAGTTCTTC. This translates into CASGLVFHEQFF. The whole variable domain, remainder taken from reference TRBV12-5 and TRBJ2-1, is DARVTQTPRHKVTEMGQEVTMRCQPILGHNTVFWYRQTMMQGLELLAYFRNRAPLDDSGMPKDRFSAEMPDATLATLKIQPSEPRDSAVYFCASGLVFHEQFFGPGTRLTVL.

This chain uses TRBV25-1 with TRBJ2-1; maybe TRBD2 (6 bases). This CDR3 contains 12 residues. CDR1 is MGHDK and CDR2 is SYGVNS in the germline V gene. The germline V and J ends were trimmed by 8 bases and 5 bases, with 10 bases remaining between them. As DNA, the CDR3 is TGTGCCAGCTTAGGAGGGGACAATGAGCAGTTCTTC. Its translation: CASLGGDNEQFF. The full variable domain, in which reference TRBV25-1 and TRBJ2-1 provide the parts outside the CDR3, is EADIYQTPRYLVIGTGKKITLECSQTMGHDKMYWYQQDPGMELHLIHYSYGVNSTEKGDLSSESTVSRIRTEHFPLTLESARPSHTSQYLCASLGGDNEQFFGPGTRLTVL.

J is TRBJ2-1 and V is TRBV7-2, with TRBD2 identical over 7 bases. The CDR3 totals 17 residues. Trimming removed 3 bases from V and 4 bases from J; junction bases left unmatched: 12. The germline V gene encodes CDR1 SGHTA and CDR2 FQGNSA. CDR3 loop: CASSLGSGPVLYNEQFF. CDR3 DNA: TGTGCCAGCAGCTTGGGTAGCGGGCCGGTCCTTTACAATGAGCAGTTCTTC.

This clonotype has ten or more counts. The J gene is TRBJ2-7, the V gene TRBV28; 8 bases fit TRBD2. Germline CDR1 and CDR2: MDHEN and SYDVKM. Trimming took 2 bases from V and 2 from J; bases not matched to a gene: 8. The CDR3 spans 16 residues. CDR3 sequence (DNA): TGTGCCAGCAGTTTAAAAGGTAGCGGGATACCCTACGAGCAGTACGTC. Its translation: CASSLKGSGIPYEQYV.

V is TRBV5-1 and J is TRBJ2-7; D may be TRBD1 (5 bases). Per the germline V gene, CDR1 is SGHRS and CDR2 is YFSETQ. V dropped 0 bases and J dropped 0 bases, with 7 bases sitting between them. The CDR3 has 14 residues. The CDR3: CASSLGQFSYEQYF. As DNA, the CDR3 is TGCGCCAGCAGCTTGGGACAGTTCTCCTACGAGCAGTACTTC. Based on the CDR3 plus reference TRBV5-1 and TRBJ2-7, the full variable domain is KAGVTQTPRYLIKTRGQQVTLSCSPISGHRSVSWYQQTPGQGLQFLFEYFSETQRNKGNFPGRFSGRQFSNSRSEMNVSTLELGDSALYLCASSLGQFSYEQYFGPGTRLTVT.

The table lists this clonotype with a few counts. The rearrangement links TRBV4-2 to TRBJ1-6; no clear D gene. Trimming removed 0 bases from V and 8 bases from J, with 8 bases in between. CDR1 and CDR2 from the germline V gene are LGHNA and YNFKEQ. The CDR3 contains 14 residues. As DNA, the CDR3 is TGTGCCAGCAGCCAAGATGAACCGTATTCACCCCTCCACTTT. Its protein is CASSQDEPYSPLHF.